Below, one T cell receptor (beta chain) is given with its context. This sample is drawn from a study of identical twins' blood T cells. The V and J ends lost 7 bases and 5 bases, in that order; junction bases with no gene match: 9. The CDR3 covers 17 residues. Germline CDR1 is ENHRY and CDR2 is SYGVKD. Via MiXCR, TCRdb re-called the 5' RACE reads, giving one row per CDR3 protein. In the table there are a few hundred thousand distinct CDR3 sequences, 25% to 35% of which are singletons. The three twin pairs were reared together, likely meeting the same infections. This receptor was obtained from a woman aged 18-50 years in good health. The chain has TRBV10-3 and TRBJ2-3; 16 bases agree with TRBD2. The specimen sequenced was PBMCs. The CDR3 DNA is TGTGCCATCATTGGTGGGACTAGCGGGGGGGCCGAAGATACGCAGTATTTT. It codes for CAIIGGTSGGAEDTQYF.